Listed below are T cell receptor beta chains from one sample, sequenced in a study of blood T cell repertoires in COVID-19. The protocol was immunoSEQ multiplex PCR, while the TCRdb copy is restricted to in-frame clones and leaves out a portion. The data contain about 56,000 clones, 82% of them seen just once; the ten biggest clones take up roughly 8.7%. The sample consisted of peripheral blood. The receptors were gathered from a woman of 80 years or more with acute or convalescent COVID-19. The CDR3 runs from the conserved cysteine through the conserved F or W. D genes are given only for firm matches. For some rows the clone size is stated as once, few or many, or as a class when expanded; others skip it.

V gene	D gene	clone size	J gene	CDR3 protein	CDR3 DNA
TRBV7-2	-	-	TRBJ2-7	CASSFETGNAYEQYF	TGTGCCAGCAGCTTCGAAACAGGGAACGCCTACGAGCAGTACTTC
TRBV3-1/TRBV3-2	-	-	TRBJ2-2	CASSSRFGELFF	TGTGCCAGCAGCTCTAGGTTCGGGGAGCTGTTTTTT
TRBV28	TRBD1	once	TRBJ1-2	CASSSHWTGGYYGYTF	TGTGCCAGCAGTTCCCATTGGACAGGGGGCTACTATGGCTACACCTTC
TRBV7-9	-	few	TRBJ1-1	CASSLALGRTEAFF	TGTGCCAGCAGCTTAGCGTTGGGCAGGACTGAAGCTTTCTTT
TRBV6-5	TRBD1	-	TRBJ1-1	CASSTGEVNTEAFF	TGTGCCAGCAGTACAGGGGAGGTGAACACTGAAGCTTTCTTT
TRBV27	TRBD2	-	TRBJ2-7	CASSHTSGAYEQYF	TGTGCCAGCAGCCACACTAGCGGGGCCTACGAGCAGTACTTC
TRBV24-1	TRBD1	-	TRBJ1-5	CATSDWDRKQPQHF	TGTGCCACCAGTGACTGGGACAGAAAACAGCCCCAGCATTTT
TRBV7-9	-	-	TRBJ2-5	CATVGVTQYF	TGTGCCACAGTGGGAGTGACCCAGTACTTC
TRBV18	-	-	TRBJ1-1	CASSAAGTVNTEAFF	TGTGCCAGCTCCGCAGCTGGAACAGTGAACACTGAAGCTTTCTTT
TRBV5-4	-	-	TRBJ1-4	CASSSPSTESRLFF	TGTGCCAGCAGCTCGCCTTCGACAGAGAGTAGACTGTTTTTT
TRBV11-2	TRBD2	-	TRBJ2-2	CASSFGLGGTGELFF	TGTGCCAGCAGCTTCGGACTAGGTGGGACCGGGGAGCTGTTTTTT
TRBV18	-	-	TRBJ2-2	CASSPTRQGGTGELFF	TGTGCCAGCTCACCCACCCGGCAGGGGGGCACCGGGGAGCTGTTTTTT
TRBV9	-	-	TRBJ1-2	CASSVDRESLNYGYTF	TGTGCCAGCAGCGTAGATCGGGAATCCCTGAACTATGGCTACACCTTC
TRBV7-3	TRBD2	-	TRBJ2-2	CASSLTSGWNTGELFF	TGTGCCAGCAGCTTGACTAGCGGATGGAACACCGGGGAGCTGTTTTTT
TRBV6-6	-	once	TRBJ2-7	CASSYETVSSYEQYF	TGTGCCAGCAGTTACGAGACAGTTAGCTCCTACGAGCAGTACTTC
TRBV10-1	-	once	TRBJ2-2	CASSPEANTGELFF	TGCGCCAGCAGTCCTGAGGCTAACACCGGGGAGCTGTTTTTT
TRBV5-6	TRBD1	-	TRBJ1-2	CASSLPRTGGNYGYTF	TGTGCCAGCAGCTTGCCTCGGACAGGGGGGAACTATGGCTACACCTTC
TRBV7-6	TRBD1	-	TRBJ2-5	CASSRWTGIQETQYF	TGTGCCAGCAGCCGATGGACAGGGATCCAAGAGACCCAGTACTTC
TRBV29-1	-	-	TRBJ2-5	CSVGGGEGETQYF	TGCAGCGTTGGAGGGGGGGAGGGAGAGACCCAGTACTTC
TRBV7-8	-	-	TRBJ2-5	CASSLAGLKETQYF	TGTGCCAGCAGCTTAGCGGGACTGAAAGAGACCCAGTACTTC
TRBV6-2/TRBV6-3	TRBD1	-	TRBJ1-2	CASSRTGGYGYTF	TGTGCCAGCAGCAGAACAGGGGGCTATGGCTACACCTTC
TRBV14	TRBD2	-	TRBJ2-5	CASKRSGGAQETQYF	TGTGCCAGCAAGCGTAGCGGGGGGGCCCAGGAGACCCAGTACTTC
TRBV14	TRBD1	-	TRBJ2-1	CASSKDRGLSNEQFF	TGTGCCAGCAGCAAAGACAGGGGGCTTTCCAATGAGCAGTTCTTC
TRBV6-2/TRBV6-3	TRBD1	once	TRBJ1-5	CASTPLPGTGGFNNQPQHF	TGTGCCAGCACCCCCCTTCCGGGTACAGGGGGGTTTAACAATCAGCCCCAGCATTTT
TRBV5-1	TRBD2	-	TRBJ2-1	CASSLGSGGLTRNEQFF	TGCGCCAGCAGCCTGGGTAGCGGGGGGCTCACGCGCAATGAGCAGTTCTTC
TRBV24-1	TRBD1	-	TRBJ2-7	CATSEGDSGYEQYF	TGTGCCACCAGTGAGGGGGACAGCGGCTACGAGCAGTACTTC
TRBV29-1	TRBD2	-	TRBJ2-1	CSIGTSGSIWNEQFF	TGCAGCATAGGGACTAGCGGGAGCATCTGGAATGAGCAGTTCTTC
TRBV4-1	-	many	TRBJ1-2	CASSQAINYGYTF	TGCGCCAGCAGCCAAGCAATTAACTATGGCTACACCTTC
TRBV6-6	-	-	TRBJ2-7	CASSPVAVPYEQYF	TGTGCCAGCAGCCCGGTAGCGGTACCCTACGAGCAGTACTTC
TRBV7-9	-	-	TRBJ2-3	CASSLAIRETDTQYF	TGTGCCAGCAGCTTAGCGATTAGGGAGACAGATACGCAGTATTTT
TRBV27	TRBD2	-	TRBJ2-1	CASSLAAGGGYNEQFF	TGTGCCAGCAGTTTAGCAGCGGGAGGGGGCTACAATGAGCAGTTCTTC
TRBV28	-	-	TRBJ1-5	CASSLNPGWQPQHF	TGTGCCAGCAGTTTAAACCCAGGGTGGCAGCCCCAGCATTTT
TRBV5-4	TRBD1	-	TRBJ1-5	CASSQGQGLNQPQHF	TGTGCCAGCAGTCAAGGACAGGGGCTAAATCAGCCCCAGCATTTT
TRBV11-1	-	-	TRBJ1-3	CASSLGPRAGNTIYF	TGTGCCAGCAGCTTAGGCCCGCGCGCTGGAAACACCATATATTTT
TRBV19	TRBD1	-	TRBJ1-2	CASSSQGQGSGYTF	TGTGCCAGTAGTTCTCAGGGACAGGGAAGTGGCTACACCTTC
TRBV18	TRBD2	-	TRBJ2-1	CASSPPSSGYSSYNEQFF	TGTGCCAGCTCACCACCGTCTAGCGGCTATAGCTCCTACAATGAGCAGTTCTTC
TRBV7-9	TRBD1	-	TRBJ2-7	CASSLGTGLSYEQYF	TGTGCCAGCAGCTTAGGGACAGGGCTCTCCTACGAGCAGTACTTC
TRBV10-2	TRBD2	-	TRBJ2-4	CASSESTSGASIQYF	TGCGCCAGCAGTGAGTCGACTAGCGGGGCGAGCATTCAGTACTTC
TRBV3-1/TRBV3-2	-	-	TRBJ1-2	CASSPGYGYTF	TGTGCCAGCAGCCCAGGGTACGGCTACACCTTC
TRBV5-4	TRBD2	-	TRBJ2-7	CASTAGTSGGEQYF	TGTGCCAGCACCGCCGGCACTAGCGGGGGCGAGCAGTACTTC
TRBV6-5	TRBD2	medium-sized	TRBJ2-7	CALVSLAGGSYEQYF	TGTGCCCTAGTGTCACTAGCGGGGGGAAGCTACGAGCAGTACTTC
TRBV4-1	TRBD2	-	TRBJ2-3	CASRVSRLAGGRSPDTQYF	TGCGCCAGCAGGGTTAGCCGGCTAGCGGGGGGCCGTAGCCCAGATACGCAGTATTTT
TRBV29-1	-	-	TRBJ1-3	CSVADSASDTIYF	TGCAGCGTGGCAGACAGTGCCTCGGACACCATATATTTT